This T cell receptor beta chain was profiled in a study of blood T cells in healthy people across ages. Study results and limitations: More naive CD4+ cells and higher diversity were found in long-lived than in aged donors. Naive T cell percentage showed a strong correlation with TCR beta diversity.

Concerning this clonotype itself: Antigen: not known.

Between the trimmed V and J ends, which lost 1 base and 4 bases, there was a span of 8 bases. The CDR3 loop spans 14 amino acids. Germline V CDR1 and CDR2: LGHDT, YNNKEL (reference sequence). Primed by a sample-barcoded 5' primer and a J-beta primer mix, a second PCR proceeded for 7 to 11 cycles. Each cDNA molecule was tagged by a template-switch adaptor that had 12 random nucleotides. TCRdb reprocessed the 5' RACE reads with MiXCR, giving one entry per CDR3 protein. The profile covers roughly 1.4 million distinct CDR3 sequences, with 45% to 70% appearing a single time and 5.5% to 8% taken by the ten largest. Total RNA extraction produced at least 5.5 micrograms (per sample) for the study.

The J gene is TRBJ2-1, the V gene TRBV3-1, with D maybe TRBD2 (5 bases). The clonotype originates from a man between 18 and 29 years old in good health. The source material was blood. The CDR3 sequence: CASSQGDYYNEQFF. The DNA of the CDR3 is TGTGCCAGCAGCCAAGGCGACTATTACAATGAGCAGTTCTTC.